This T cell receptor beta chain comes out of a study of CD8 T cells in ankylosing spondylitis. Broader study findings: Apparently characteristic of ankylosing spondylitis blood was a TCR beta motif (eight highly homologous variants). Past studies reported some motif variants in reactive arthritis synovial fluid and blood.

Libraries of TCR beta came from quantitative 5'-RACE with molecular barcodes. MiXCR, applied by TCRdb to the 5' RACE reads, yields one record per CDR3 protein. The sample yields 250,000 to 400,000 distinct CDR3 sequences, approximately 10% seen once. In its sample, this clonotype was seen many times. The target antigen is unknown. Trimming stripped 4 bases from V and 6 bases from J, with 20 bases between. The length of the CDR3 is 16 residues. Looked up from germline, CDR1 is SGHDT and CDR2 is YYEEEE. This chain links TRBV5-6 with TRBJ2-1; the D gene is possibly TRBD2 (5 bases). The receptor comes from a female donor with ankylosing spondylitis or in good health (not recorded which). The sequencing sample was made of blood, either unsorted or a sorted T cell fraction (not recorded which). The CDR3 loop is CASSPPGLAPVNEQFF. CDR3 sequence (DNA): TGTGCCAGCAGCCCGCCTGGGCTAGCCCCCGTCAATGAGCAGTTCTTC.